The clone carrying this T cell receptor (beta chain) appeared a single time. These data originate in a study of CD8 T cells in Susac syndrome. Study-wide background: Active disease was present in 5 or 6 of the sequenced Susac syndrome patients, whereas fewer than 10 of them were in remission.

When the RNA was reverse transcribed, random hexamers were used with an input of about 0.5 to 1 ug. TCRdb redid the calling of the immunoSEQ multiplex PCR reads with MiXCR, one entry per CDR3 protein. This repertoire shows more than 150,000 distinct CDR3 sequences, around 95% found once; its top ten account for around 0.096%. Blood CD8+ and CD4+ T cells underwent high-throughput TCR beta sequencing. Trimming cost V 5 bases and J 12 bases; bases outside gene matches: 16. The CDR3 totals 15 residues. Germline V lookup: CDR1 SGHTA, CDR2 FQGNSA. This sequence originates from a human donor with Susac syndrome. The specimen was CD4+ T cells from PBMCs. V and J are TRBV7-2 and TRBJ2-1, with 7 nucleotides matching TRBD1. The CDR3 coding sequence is TGTGCCAGCAGCAGTATTCGGGACAGCCCTACAGGGCAGTTCTTC. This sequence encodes CASSSIRDSPTGQFF.